This T cell receptor (beta chain) derives from a study of memory B cells and T cells in multiple sclerosis. As regards this clone: The antigen is undetermined.

The table came from immunoSEQ multiplex PCR; TCRdb's copy has only in-frame clones and leaves some out. The repertoire holds about 46,000 clones, over 75% seen once, with roughly 1% in the top ten. After stimulus-free culture, autoproliferating CFSE-dim and non-proliferating CFSE-high T cells were sequenced separately. Pooled replicate wells came from about 5x10^7 CFSE-labeled PBMCs cultured 7 days without stimulus. V lost 4 bases to trimming and J lost 10 bases, with 22 bases between them. The CDR3 spans 15 residues. Germline values: CDR1 WSHSY, CDR2 SAAADI. V gene TRBV10-2 combines with J gene TRBJ1-2; possible D gene TRBD1, 6 bases. Material for sequencing was PBMCs from blood kept in culture. The source of this sequence is a human donor with multiple sclerosis. For the CDR3, the DNA is TGCGCCAGCAGTGGGTTAGGGGGGCAGGGAAAGAACTACACCTTC. Translation: CASSGLGGQGKNYTF.